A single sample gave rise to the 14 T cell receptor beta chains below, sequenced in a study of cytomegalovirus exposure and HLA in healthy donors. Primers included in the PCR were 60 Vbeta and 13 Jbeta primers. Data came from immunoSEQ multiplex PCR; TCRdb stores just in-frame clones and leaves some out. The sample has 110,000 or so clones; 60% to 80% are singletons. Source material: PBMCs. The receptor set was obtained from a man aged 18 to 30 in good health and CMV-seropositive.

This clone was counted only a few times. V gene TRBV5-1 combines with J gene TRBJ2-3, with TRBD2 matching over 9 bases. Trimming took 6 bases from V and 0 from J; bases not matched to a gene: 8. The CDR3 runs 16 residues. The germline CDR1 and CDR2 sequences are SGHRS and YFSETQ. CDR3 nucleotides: TGCGCCAGCATCAGCGGGGGGACTTCTAGCACAGATACGCAGTATTTT. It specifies CASISGGTSSTDTQYF. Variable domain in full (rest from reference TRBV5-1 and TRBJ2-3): KAGVTQTPRYLIKTRGQQVTLSCSPISGHRSVSWYQQTPGQGLQFLFEYFSETQRNKGNFPGRFSGRQFSNSRSEMNVSTLELGDSALYLCASISGGTSSTDTQYFGPGTRLTVL.

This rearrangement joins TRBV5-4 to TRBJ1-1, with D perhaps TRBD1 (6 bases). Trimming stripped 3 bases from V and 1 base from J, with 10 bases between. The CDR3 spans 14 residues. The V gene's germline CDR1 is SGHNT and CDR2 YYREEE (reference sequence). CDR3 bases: TGTGCCAGCAGCTGGCCGGGACAGAACACTGAAGCTTTCTTT. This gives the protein CASSWPGQNTEAFF.

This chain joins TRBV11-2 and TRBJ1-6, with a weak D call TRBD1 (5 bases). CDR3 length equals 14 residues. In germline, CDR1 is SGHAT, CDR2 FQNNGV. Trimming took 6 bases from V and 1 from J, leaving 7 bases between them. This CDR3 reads CASRGGSYNSPLHF. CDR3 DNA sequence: TGTGCCAGCAGGGGGGGATCCTATAATTCACCCCTCCACTTT. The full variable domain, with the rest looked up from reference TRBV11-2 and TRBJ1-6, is EAGVAQSPRYKIIEKRQSVAFWCNPISGHATLYWYQQILGQGPKLLIQFQNNGVVDDSQLPKDRFSAERLKGVDSTLKIQPAKLEDSAVYLCASRGGSYNSPLHFGNGTRLTVT.

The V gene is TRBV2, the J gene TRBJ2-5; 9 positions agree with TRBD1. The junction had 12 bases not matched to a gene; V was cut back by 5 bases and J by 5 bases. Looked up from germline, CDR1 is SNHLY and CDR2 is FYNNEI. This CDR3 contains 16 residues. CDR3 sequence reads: CASSHRTGVVFETQYF. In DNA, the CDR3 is TGTGCCAGCAGTCATAGGACAGGGGTAGTTTTTGAGACCCAGTACTTC.

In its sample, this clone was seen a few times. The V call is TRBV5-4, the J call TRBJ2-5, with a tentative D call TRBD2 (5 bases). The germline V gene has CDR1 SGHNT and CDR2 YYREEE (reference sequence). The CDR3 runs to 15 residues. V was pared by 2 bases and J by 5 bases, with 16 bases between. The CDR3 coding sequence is TGTGCCAGCAGCTTATATATGGGGAAGCGGGAGACCCAGTACTTC. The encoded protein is CASSLYMGKRETQYF.

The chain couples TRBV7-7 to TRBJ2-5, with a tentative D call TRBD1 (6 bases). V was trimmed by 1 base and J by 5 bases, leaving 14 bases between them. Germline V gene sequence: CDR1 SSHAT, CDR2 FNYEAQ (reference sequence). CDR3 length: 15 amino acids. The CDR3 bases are TGTGCCAGCAGCTTAGTGGGTCAGGGGTCGGAGACCCAGTACTTC. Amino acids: CASSLVGQGSETQYF.

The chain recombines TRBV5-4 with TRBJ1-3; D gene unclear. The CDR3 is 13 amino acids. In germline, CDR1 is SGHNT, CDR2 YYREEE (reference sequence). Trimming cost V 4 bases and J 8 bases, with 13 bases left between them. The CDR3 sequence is CASSNSGGDTIYF. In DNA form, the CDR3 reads TGTGCCAGCAGCAACTCAGGAGGTGACACCATATATTTT.

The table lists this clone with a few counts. The CDR3 DNA follows: TGTGCCAGCAGCAAGGGACAGGGAAACTATGGCTACACCTTC. Amino acid sequence: CASSKGQGNYGYTF. The chain combines TRBV7-2 with TRBJ1-2; 9 bases fit TRBD1. The CDR3 is made up of 14 amino acids. CDR1 is SGHTA and CDR2 is FQGNSA in the germline V gene. V dropped 5 bases and J dropped 2; count of bases not matched to a gene: 3.

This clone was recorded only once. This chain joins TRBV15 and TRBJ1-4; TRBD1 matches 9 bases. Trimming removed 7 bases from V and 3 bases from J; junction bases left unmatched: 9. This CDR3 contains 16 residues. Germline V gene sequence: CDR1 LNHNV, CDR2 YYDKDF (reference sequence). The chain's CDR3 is CATKLGQGTANEKLFF. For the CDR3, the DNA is TGTGCCACCAAACTCGGACAGGGGACAGCTAATGAAAAACTGTTTTTT.

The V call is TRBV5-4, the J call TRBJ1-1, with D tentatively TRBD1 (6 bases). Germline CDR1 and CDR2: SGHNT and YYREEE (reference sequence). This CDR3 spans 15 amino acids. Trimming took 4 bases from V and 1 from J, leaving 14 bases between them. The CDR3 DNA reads TGTGCCAGCAGCCCGAGGACAGACTCGAACACTGAAGCTTTCTTT. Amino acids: CASSPRTDSNTEAFF.

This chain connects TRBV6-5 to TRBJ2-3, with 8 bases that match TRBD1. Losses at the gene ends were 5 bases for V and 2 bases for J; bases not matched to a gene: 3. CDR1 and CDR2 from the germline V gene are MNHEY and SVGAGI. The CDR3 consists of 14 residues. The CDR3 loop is CASSGDRPTDTQYF. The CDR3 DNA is TGTGCCAGCAGTGGGGACAGGCCCACAGATACGCAGTATTTT.

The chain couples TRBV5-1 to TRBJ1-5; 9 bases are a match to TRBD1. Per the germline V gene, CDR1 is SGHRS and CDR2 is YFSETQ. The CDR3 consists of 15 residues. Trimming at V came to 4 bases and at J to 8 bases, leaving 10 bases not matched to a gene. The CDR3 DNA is TGCGCCAGCAGCCCGCAAGGACAGGGGTTCGAGCCCCAGCATTTT. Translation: CASSPQGQGFEPQHF.

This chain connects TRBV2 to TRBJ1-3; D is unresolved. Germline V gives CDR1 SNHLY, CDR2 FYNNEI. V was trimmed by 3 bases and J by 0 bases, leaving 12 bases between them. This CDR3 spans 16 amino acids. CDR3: CASSELSILSGNTIYF. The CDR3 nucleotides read TGTGCCAGCAGTGAGCTGTCGATACTCTCTGGAAACACCATATATTTT.

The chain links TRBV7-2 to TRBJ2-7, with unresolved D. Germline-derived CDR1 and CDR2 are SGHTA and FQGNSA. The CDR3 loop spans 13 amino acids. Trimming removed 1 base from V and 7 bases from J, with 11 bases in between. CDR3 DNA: TGTGCCAGCAGCTTAGTGTCAGGTGGGGAGCAGTACTTC. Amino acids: CASSLVSGGEQYF.